Each of the 8 T cell receptor beta chains below was sequenced from the same sample in a study of shared clonotypes between healthy human individuals. Naive CD8 cells, CD45RO-negative and positively selected for CCR7, excluded terminally differentiated effector memory CD45RA+ cells. This table comes from immunoSEQ multiplex PCR, and its TCRdb copy is limited to in-frame clones, with some not included. The sample lists about 2,200,000 clones; 85% to 95% were seen once. The specimen was naive CD8+ T cells from PBMCs. The receptor source for this set is a man between 18 and 29 years old in good health. Some clones in this sample may be carry-over from other donors' samples.

The rearrangement joins TRBV5-1 to TRBJ2-2, with D uncertain. Trimming left V 4 bases short and J 6 bases short, with 25 bases between. The length of the CDR3 is 18 residues. CDR1 SGHRS and CDR2 YFSETQ come from the germline V gene. Here the CDR3 DNA reads TGCGCCAGCAGCCAAGAAACTAACGGTGCCATTGGGGCCGGGGAGCTGTTTTTT. It translates to CASSQETNGAIGAGELFF.

A note on this clone: In the same sample, other DNA sequences code for this CDR3. The chain employs TRBV9 and TRBJ2-1, with D maybe TRBD2 (6 bases). V dropped 2 bases and J dropped 4 bases, with 10 bases sitting between them. The CDR3 length is 14 residues. Germline lookup yields CDR1 SGDLS and CDR2 YYNGEE. The CDR3 DNA is TGTGCCAGCAGCGTGCGGGGTGGTTACAATGAGCAGTTCTTC. Protein: CASSVRGGYNEQFF.

This chain connects TRBV29-1 to TRBJ2-5; 10 bases align to TRBD2. Germline CDR1 reads SQVTM; CDR2 reads ANQGSEA. V lost 0 bases and J lost 4; bases outside the gene matches: 11. This CDR3 comprises 17 residues. CDR3 loop: CSVEEVPGLANIETQYF. The CDR3 DNA sequence: TGCAGCGTTGAAGAAGTTCCGGGACTAGCGAATATAGAGACCCAGTACTTC.

J is TRBJ2-7 and V is TRBV13; TRBD1 agrees at 8 bases. V lost 5 bases, J lost 2 bases, and 5 bases stayed unmatched. CDR1 PRHDT and CDR2 FYEKMQ come from the germline V gene (reference sequence). The CDR3 length is 14 residues. CDR3 DNA: TGTGCCAGCAGCCCTCAGACAGGGGCCTACGAGCAGTACTTC. Encoded protein: CASSPQTGAYEQYF. The whole variable domain, filled in from reference TRBV13 and TRBJ2-7, reads AAGVIQSPRHLIKEKRETATLKCYPIPRHDTVYWYQQGPGQDPQFLISFYEKMQSDKGSIPDRFSAQQFSDYHSELNMSSLELGDSALYFCASSPQTGAYEQYFGPGTRLTVT.

This clone was counted between two and nine times. J is TRBJ1-1 and V is TRBV19; D ambiguous. CDR1 LNHDA and CDR2 SQIVND come from the germline V gene (reference sequence). The germline V and J ends were trimmed by 3 bases and 4 bases, with 6 bases remaining between them. This CDR3 region has 12 residues. CDR3 amino acids: CASSIRPTEAFF. For the CDR3, the DNA is TGTGCCAGTAGTATTCGACCCACTGAAGCTTTCTTT.

The gene calls are TRBV6-5 and TRBJ2-5, with D possibly TRBD1 on 6 matching bases. Trimming cost V 2 bases and J 2 bases, with 12 bases left between them. Germline assignment: CDR1 MNHEY and CDR2 SVGAGI. The CDR3 length is 15 residues. CDR3 nucleotide sequence: TGTGCCAGCAGTTACATACAGGGTGCGCAAGAGACCCAGTACTTC. Translated: CASSYIQGAQETQYF.

To note about this clone: The same CDR3 can be traced to other DNA sequences in this sample. The V gene is TRBV30, the J gene TRBJ2-7, with 9 positions matching TRBD1. The CDR3 consists of 11 residues. Germline V gene data show CDR1 as GTSNPN and CDR2 as SVGIG (reference sequence). V was clipped by 5 bases and J by 4 bases; unmatched bases: 0. The CDR3 spells CAWGTGYEQYF. In DNA, the CDR3 is TGTGCCTGGGGGACAGGGTACGAGCAGTACTTC.

The V call is TRBV5-1, the J call TRBJ2-1, with D perhaps TRBD1 (6 bases). This CDR3 has 15 residues. CDR1 SGHRS and CDR2 YFSETQ come from the germline V gene. Trimming took 4 bases from V and 3 from J, leaving 14 bases between them. For the CDR3, the DNA is TGCGCCAGCAGCGTGGACAGAATGATCTACAATGAGCAGTTCTTC. It specifies CASSVDRMIYNEQFF. Complete variable domain (other parts from reference TRBV5-1 and TRBJ2-1): KAGVTQTPRYLIKTRGQQVTLSCSPISGHRSVSWYQQTPGQGLQFLFEYFSETQRNKGNFPGRFSGRQFSNSRSEMNVSTLELGDSALYLCASSVDRMIYNEQFFGPGTRLTVL.